This TCR beta chain was documented in a study of shared clonotypes between healthy human individuals. Deep was the level at which the assay was run. Ten immunoSEQ deep assay plates were used by the authors to sequence unsorted PBMC DNA. Measured with immunoSEQ multiplex PCR; TCRdb has only the in-frame clones, and not every one. The sample holds approximately 500,000 clones, approximately 80% seen once. This clone has a single count. Germline V gene lookup returns CDR1 SGHNT and CDR2 YYREEE (reference sequence). V lost 2 bases and J lost 8; bases outside the gene matches: 3. The CDR3 is 12 amino acids.

What was sequenced was PBMCs. This receptor was obtained from a woman aged 40 to 50 in good health. Some clones in this sample may be carry-over from other donors' samples. The genes are TRBV5-4 and TRBJ1-1; TRBD1 aligns across 7 bases. The CDR3 region is CASSFTGAEAFF. The CDR3 nucleotides read TGTGCCAGCAGCTTTACAGGGGCAGAAGCTTTCTTT.